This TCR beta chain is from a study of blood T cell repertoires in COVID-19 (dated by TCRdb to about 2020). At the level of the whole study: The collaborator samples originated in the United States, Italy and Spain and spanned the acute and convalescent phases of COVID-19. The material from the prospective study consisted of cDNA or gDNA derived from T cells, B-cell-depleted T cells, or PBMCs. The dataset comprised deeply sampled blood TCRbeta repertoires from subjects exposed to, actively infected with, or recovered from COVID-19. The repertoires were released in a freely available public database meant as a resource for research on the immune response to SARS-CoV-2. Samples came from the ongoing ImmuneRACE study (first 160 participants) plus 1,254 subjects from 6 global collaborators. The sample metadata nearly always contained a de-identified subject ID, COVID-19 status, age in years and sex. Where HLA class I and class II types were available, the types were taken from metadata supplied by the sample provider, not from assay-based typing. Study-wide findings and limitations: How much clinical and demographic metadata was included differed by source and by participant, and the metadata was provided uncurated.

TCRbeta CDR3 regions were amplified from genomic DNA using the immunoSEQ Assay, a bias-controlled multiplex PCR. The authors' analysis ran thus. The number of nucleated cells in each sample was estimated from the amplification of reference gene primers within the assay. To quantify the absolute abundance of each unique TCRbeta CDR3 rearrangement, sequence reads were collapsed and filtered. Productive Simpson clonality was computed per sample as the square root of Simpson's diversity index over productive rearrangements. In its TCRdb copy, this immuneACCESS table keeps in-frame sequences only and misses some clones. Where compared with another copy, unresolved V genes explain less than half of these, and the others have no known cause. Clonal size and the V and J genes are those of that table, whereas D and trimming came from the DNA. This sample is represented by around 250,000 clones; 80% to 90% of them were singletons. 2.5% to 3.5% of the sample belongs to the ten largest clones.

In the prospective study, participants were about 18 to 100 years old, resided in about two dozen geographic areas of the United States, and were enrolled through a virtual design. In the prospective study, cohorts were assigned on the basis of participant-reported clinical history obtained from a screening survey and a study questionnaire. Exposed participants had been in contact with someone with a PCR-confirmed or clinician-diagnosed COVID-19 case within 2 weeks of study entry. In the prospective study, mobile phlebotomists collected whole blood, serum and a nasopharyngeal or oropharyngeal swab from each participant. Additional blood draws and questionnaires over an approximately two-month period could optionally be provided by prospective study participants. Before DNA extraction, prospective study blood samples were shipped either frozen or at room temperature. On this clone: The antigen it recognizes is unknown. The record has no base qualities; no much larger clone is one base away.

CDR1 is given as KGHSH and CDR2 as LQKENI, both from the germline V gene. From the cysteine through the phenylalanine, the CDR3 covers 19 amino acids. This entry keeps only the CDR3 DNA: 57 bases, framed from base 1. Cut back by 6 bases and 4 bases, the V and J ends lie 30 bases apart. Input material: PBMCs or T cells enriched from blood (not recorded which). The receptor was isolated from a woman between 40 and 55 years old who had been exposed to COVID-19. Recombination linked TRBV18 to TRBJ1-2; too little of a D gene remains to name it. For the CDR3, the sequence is CASSPMLNTNGLLGYGYTF. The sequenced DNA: TGTGCCAGCTCCCCGATGTTGAACACCAACGGACTCCTTGGCTATGGCTACACCTTC. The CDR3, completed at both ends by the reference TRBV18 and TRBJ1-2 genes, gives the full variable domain NAGVMQNPRHLVRRRGQEARLRCSPMKGHSHVYWYRQLPEEGLKFMVYLQKENIIDESGMPKERFSAEFPKEGPSILRIQQVVRGDSAAYFCASSPMLNTNGLLGYGYTFGSGTRLTVV.